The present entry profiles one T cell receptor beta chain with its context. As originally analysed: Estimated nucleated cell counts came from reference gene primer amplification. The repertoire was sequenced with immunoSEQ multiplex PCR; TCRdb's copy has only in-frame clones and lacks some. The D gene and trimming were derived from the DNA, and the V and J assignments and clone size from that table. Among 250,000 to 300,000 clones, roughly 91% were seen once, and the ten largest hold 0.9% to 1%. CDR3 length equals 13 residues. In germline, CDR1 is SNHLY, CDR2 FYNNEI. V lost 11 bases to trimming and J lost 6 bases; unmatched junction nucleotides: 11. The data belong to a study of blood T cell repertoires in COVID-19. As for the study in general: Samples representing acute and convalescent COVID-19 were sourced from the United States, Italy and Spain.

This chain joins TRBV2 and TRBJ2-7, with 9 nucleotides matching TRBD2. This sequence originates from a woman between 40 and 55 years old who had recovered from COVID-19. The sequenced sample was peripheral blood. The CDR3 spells CAAAGGRASEQYF. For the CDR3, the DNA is TGTGCCGCGGCGGGCGGGAGGGCCTCCGAGCAGTACTTC.